The clone carrying this T cell receptor beta chain was seen only a few times. Antigen specificity is unknown. Trimming cost V 5 bases and J 5 bases; bases outside gene matches: 11. Germline assignment: CDR1 SGHVS and CDR2 FQNEAQ. The CDR3 spans 15 residues. In the PCR, 60 Vbeta and 13 Jbeta primers were used. TCRdb's table, derived via immunoSEQ multiplex PCR, lists solely in-frame clones and lacks some. The data hold 150,000 or so clones, with 9.7% observed a single time. The sample is drawn from a study of cytomegalovirus exposure and HLA in healthy donors. Overall study findings and caveats: Clonal expansion was found to be greater in HLA-associated TCR beta chains than in equally common others in a later analysis.

Sequenced: PBMCs. The chain has TRBV7-8 and TRBJ1-2, with 7 bases matching TRBD1. The sequence was collected from a man in his fifties or sixties in good health and CMV-seronegative. The CDR3 DNA reads as TGTGCCAGCAGCCAGGCGGGACAGACCTTATATGGCTACACCTTC. This gives the protein CASSQAGQTLYGYTF.